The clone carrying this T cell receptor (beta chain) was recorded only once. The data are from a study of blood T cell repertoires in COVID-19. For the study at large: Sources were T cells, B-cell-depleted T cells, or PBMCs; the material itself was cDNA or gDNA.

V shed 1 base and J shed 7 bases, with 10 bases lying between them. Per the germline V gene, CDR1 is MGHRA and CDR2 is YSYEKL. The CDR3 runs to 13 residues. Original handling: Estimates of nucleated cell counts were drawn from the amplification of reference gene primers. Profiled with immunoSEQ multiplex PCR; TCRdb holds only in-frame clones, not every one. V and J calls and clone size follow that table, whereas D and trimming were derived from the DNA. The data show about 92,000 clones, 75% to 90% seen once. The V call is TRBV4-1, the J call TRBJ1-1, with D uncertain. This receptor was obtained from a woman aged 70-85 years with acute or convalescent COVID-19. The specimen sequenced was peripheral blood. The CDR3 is CASSQGGWVEAFF. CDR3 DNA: TGCGCCAGCAGCCAAGGAGGGTGGGTTGAAGCTTTCTTT.